One and the same sample provided the 20 T cell receptor beta chains below, sequenced in a study of CD8 T cells in Susac syndrome. Random hexamers were used to reverse transcribe an amount of roughly 0.5 to 1 ug RNA. TCRdb called the immunoSEQ multiplex PCR reads again in MiXCR, with one record for every CDR3 protein. The top ten hold around 0.085% of the sample, which has more than 95,000 distinct CDR3 sequences, 93% seen once. The source material was CD4+ T cells from PBMCs. The source of these receptors is a human donor with multiple sclerosis.

The CDR3 reads CASSLAGQYLGEQYF. In DNA, the CDR3 is TGCGCCAGCAGCTTGGCCGGACAGTATCTTGGCGAGCAGTACTTC. The chain recombines TRBV5-1 with TRBJ2-7; D is possibly TRBD1 (6 bases). Germline lookup yields CDR1 SGHRS and CDR2 YFSETQ. Trimming took 0 bases from V and 6 from J, leaving 16 bases between them. The CDR3 covers 15 residues.

The chain combines TRBV7-9 with TRBJ2-1; D may correspond to TRBD1 or TRBD2 (6 bases each). This CDR3 spans 15 amino acids. The V end was cut by 5 bases, the J end by 6 bases, with 17 bases between. CDR1 is SEHNR and CDR2 is FQNEAQ in the germline V gene (reference sequence). CDR3: CASSGLGGRVNEQFF. CDR3 bases: TGTGCCAGCAGCGGTCTGGGGGGCCGCGTCAATGAGCAGTTCTTC.

J is TRBJ2-1 and V is TRBV6-1; a possible D gene is TRBD1 (6 bases). This CDR3 spans 15 amino acids. V gave up 4 bases and J gave up 1 base, with 11 bases separating them. In germline, CDR1 is MNHNS, CDR2 SASEGT. Written as DNA, the CDR3 is TGTGCCAGCAGTGGACAGGCTTTTTCCTACAATGAGCAGTTCTTC. This codes for CASSGQAFSYNEQFF.

This clonotype showed up just once. The CDR3 DNA is TGTGCCAGCAGCCGACAGGGAGCGAACACCGGGGAGCTGTTTTTT. It encodes CASSRQGANTGELFF. This rearrangement joins TRBV3-1 to TRBJ2-2; 7 bases are a match to TRBD1. The CDR3 consists of 15 residues. The germline V gene encodes CDR1 LGHDT and CDR2 YNNKEL (reference sequence). J lost 0 bases, V lost 4 bases, and 2 bases had no gene match.

Comments on this clonotype: An end of the junction differs from the germline gene, which may be a read error. This chain joins TRBV7-7 and TRBJ2-3; tentatively, D is TRBD1 (5 bases). Looked up from germline, CDR1 is SSHAT and CDR2 is FNYEAQ (reference sequence). The CDR3 spans 15 residues. The CDR3 region is CASSLGTGNTDTQYF. The CDR3 bases are TGTGCTAGCAGCTTAGGAACAGGAAACACAGATACGCAGTATTTT.

The chain joins TRBV14 to TRBJ2-3; unclear D gene. Between the trimmed V and J ends, which lost 2 bases and 0 bases, there was a span of 12 bases. This CDR3 region has 16 residues. Germline V gene lookup returns CDR1 SGHDN and CDR2 FVKESK. The CDR3 is CASSQLESPSTDTQYF. The CDR3 coding sequence is TGTGCCAGCAGCCAACTAGAAAGCCCTAGCACAGATACGCAGTATTTT.

The chain carries TRBV30 and TRBJ1-2, with TRBD1 matching 9 bases. The CDR3 loop spans 14 amino acids. Looked up from germline, CDR1 is GTSNPN and CDR2 is SVGIG (reference sequence). V lost 3 bases to trimming and J lost 3 bases; unmatched junction nucleotides: 5. The CDR3 DNA follows: TGTGCCTGGAGGTTAACAGGGGGCTACTATGGCTACACCTTC. It codes for CAWRLTGGYYGYTF.

The V gene is TRBV6-6, the J gene TRBJ2-3, with no clear D. The CDR3 is made up of 13 amino acids. The V end was cut by 2 bases, the J end by 1 base, with 4 bases between. Germline V lookup: CDR1 MNHNY, CDR2 SVGAGI (reference sequence). The CDR3: CASSYGRTDTQYF. The CDR3 bases are TGTGCCAGCAGTTACGGACGCACAGATACGCAGTATTTT.

The V and J genes are TRBV20-1 and TRBJ2-7, with 11 bases identical to TRBD2. V lost 5 bases and J lost 3; bases outside the gene matches: 6. Germline values: CDR1 DFQATT, CDR2 SNEGSKA (reference sequence). This CDR3 is 14 amino acids long. CDR3 bases: TGCAGTGCTTATAGCGGGGGGGCCTTCTACGAGCAGTACTTC. Translating gives CSAYSGGAFYEQYF.

The chain's CDR3 is CAWSAPNSNYGYTF. DNA of the CDR3: TGTGCCTGGAGTGCCCCGAATTCTAACTATGGCTACACCTTC. The gene calls are TRBV30 and TRBJ1-2, with unresolved D. The V end was cut by 1 base, the J end by 0 bases, with 9 bases between. The CDR3 sequence is 14 residues long. From germline, CDR1 is GTSNPN and CDR2 SVGIG (reference sequence).

J is TRBJ1-5 and V is TRBV20-1; 9 bases line up with TRBD1. There are 16 residues in the CDR3. Germline V gene lookup returns CDR1 DFQATT and CDR2 SNEGSKA (reference sequence). Trimming at V came to 1 base and at J to 0 bases, leaving 4 bases not matched to a gene. The CDR3: CSARARDRDSNQPQHF. The CDR3 DNA is TGCAGTGCTAGAGCAAGGGACAGGGATAGCAATCAGCCCCAGCATTTT.

The V gene is TRBV7-9, the J gene TRBJ2-7; 7 bases agree with TRBD1. This CDR3 has 14 amino acids. With 5 bases clipped from V and 5 bases from J, the junction kept 9 bases outside the gene matches. Germline assignment: CDR1 SEHNR and CDR2 FQNEAQ (reference sequence). CDR3: CASSPRTGPHEQYF. The CDR3 DNA reads TGTGCCAGCAGCCCGAGGACAGGTCCACACGAGCAGTACTTC.

The J gene is TRBJ1-5, the V gene TRBV30; TRBD1 matches at 9 bases. V shed 4 bases, J shed 5 bases, and the junction held 3 bases outside the gene matches. The CDR3 spans 13 residues. Germline CDR1 is GTSNPN and CDR2 is SVGIG (reference sequence). CDR3 loop: CAWTQGADQPQHF. CDR3 coding DNA: TGTGCCTGGACACAGGGGGCCGATCAGCCCCAGCATTTT.

The chain joins TRBV29-1 to TRBJ1-2, with D unresolved. CDR1 is SQVTM, CDR2 ANQGSEA, per germline. V was clipped by 4 bases and J by 2 bases, with 5 bases between them. This CDR3 has 11 amino acids. The CDR3 nucleotides are TGCAGCGTTGGTAACAACTATGGCTACACCTTC. It is translated as CSVGNNYGYTF.

This chain joins TRBV4-3 and TRBJ1-3; 7 bases align to TRBD1. This CDR3 contains 15 residues. The germline CDR1 and CDR2 sequences are LGHNA and YSLEER. V shed 4 bases, J shed 2 bases, and the junction held 5 bases outside the gene matches. CDR3 amino acids: CASSPGTGAGNTIYF. The CDR3 DNA reads TGCGCCAGCAGCCCGGGCACAGGGGCTGGAAACACCATATATTTT.

V is TRBV20-1 and J is TRBJ1-2; D not certain. Per germline, CDR1 DFQATT and CDR2 SNEGSKA (reference sequence). V lost 5 bases, J lost 3 bases, and 16 bases lay in between. This CDR3 region has 14 residues. The CDR3, as DNA: TGCAGTGCTTCCCCCGTTGGCCGCTACTATGGCTACACCTTC. It specifies CSASPVGRYYGYTF.

V and J are TRBV20-1 and TRBJ2-3, with 11 bases lining up with TRBD1. The germline V gene encodes CDR1 DFQATT and CDR2 SNEGSKA (reference sequence). The ends lost 5 bases at V and 3 bases at J; junction bases unmatched: 7. CDR3 size: 15 residues. The CDR3 DNA follows: TGCAGTGCTCCTAGGACAGGGGGCATGACAGATACGCAGTATTTT. It is translated as CSAPRTGGMTDTQYF.

The rearrangement joins TRBV28 to TRBJ2-3; 8 bases match TRBD1. Germline CDR1 is MDHEN and CDR2 is SYDVKM. This CDR3 has 15 residues. J gave up 2 bases and V 5 bases, and 6 bases lay outside the gene matches. This CDR3 reads CASSVPGQATDTQYF. As DNA, the CDR3 is TGTGCCAGCAGTGTCCCGGGACAGGCCACAGATACGCAGTATTTT.

The V call is TRBV3-1, the J call TRBJ2-7; D is perhaps TRBD1 (5 bases). Germline values: CDR1 LGHDT, CDR2 YNNKEL (reference sequence). V lost 7 bases and J 2 bases, leaving 12 bases between the germline ends. The CDR3 length is 13 residues. The CDR3 protein is CASNRWGTYEQYF. The CDR3 DNA sequence: TGTGCCAGCAACAGATGGGGCACCTACGAGCAGTACTTC.

J is TRBJ2-7 and V is TRBV30, with 10 bases identical to TRBD2. The CDR3 sequence is 14 residues long. V trimming: 4 bases; J trimming: 3 bases; junction bases outside the gene matches: 6. Germline CDR1 reads GTSNPN; CDR2 reads SVGIG (reference sequence). The CDR3 region is CAWTRAGGLYEQYF. The CDR3 DNA reads TGTGCCTGGACCAGAGCGGGGGGGCTCTACGAGCAGTACTTC.